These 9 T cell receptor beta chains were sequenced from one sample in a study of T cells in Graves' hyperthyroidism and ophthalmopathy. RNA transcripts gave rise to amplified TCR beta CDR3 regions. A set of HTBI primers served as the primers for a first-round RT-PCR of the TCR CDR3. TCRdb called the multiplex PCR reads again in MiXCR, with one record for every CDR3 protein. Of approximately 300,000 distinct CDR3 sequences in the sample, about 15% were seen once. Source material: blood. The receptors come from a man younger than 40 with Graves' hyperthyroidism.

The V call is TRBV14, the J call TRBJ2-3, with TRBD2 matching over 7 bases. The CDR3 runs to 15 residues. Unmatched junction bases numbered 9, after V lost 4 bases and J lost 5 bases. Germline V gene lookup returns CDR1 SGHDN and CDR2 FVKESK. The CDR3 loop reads CASSRYGRVRDTQYF. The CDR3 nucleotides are TGTGCCAGCAGCCGGTATGGGAGGGTCCGAGATACGCAGTATTTT. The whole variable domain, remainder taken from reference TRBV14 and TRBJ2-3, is EAGVTQFPSHSVIEKGQTVTLRCDPISGHDNLYWYRRVMGKEIKFLLHFVKESKQDESGMPNNRFLAERTGGTYSTLKVQPAELEDSGVYFCASSRYGRVRDTQYFGPGTRLTVL.

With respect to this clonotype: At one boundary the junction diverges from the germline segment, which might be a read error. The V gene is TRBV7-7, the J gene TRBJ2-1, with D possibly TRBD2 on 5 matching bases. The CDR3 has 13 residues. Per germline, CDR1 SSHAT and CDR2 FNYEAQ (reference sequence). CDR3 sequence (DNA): TGTGCTAGCAGTTCTGGACTGGTCGATGAGCAGTTCTTC. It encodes CASSSGLVDEQFF. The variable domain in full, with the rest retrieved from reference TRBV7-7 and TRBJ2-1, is GAGVSQSPRYKVTKRGQDVTLRCDPISSHATLYWYQQALGQGPEFLTYFNYEAQPDKSGLPSDRFSAERPEGSISTLTIQRTEQRDSAMYRCASSSGLVDEQFFGPGTRLTVL.

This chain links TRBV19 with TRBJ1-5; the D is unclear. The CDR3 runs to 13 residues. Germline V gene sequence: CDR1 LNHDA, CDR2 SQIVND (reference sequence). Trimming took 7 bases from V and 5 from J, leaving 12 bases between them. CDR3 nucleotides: TGTGCCAGTATGCCAGAGGGATATCAGCCCCAGCATTTT. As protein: CASMPEGYQPQHF. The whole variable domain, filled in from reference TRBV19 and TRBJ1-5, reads DGGITQSPKYLFRKEGQNVTLSCEQNLNHDAMYWYRQDPGQGLRLIYYSQIVNDFQKGDIAEGYSVSREKKESFPLTVTSAQKNPTAFYLCASMPEGYQPQHFGDGTRLSIL.

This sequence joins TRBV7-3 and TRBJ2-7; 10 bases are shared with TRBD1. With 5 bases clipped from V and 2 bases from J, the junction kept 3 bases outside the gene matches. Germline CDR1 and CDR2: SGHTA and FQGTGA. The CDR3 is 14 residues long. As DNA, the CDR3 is TGTGCCAGCAGCCAGGACAGGGGGACCTACGAGCAGTACTTC. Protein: CASSQDRGTYEQYF.

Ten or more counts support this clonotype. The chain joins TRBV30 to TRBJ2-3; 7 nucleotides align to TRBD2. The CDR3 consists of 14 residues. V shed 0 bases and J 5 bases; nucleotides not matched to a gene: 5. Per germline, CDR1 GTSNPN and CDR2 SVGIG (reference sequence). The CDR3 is CAWSVTGGVDTQYF. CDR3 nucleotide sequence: TGTGCCTGGAGTGTGACGGGAGGTGTAGATACGCAGTATTTT.

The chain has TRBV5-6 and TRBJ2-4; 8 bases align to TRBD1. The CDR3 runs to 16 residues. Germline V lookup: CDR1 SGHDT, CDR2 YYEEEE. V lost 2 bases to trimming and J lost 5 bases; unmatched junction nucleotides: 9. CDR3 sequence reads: CASSLTVDRAQNIQYF. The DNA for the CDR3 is TGTGCCAGCAGCTTAACTGTGGACAGGGCCCAAAACATTCAGTACTTC.

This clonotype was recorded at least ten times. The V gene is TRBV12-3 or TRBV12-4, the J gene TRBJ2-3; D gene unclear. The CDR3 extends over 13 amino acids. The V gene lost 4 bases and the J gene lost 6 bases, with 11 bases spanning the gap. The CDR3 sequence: CASSWMAKDTQYF. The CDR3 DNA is TGTGCCAGCAGTTGGATGGCTAAGGATACGCAGTATTTT.

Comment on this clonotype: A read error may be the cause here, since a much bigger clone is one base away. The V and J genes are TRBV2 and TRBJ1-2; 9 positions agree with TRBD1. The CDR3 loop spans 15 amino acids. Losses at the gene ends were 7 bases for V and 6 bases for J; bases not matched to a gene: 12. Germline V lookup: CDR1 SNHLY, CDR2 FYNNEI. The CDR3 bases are TGTGCCAGCACACCCGGGACAGGGAGGATCCATGGCTACACCTTC. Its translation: CASTPGTGRIHGYTF.

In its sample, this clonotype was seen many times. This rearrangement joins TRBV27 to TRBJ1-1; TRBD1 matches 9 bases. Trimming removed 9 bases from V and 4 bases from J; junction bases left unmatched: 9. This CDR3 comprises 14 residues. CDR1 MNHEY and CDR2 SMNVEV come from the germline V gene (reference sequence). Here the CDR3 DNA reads TGTGCCAGTAAGACAGGGGGAGGGGGCACTGAAGCTTTCTTT. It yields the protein CASKTGGGGTEAFF.